This T cell receptor beta chain comes out of a study of beta chain features in type 1 diabetes. Findings and limits, study-wide: Across all four CD4+ subsets, people with type 1 diabetes showed modestly shorter TCRB CDR3s.

Points on this clone: The target antigen is unknown.

The germline CDR1 and CDR2 sequences are SGDLS and YYNGEE. With V trimmed by 4 bases and J by 2 bases, 4 bases remained unmatched. This CDR3 has 15 residues. Of the isolated RNA, all was reverse transcribed, and so the sequenced material was expressed TCRB transcripts. Assay used: immunoSEQ multiplex PCR; TCRdb lists only in-frame clones, some missing. The sample yields some 280,000 clones, about 13% seen once. This receptor was obtained from a man between 25 and 39 years old with type 1 diabetes. Sequencing was done on a sample of naive CD4+ T cells from blood. The chain employs TRBV9 and TRBJ2-2, with 8 bases fitting TRBD2. CDR3 nucleotides: TGTGCCAGCAGCCTAAGCGGGAGTAACACCGGGGAGCTGTTTTTT. It encodes CASSLSGSNTGELFF.